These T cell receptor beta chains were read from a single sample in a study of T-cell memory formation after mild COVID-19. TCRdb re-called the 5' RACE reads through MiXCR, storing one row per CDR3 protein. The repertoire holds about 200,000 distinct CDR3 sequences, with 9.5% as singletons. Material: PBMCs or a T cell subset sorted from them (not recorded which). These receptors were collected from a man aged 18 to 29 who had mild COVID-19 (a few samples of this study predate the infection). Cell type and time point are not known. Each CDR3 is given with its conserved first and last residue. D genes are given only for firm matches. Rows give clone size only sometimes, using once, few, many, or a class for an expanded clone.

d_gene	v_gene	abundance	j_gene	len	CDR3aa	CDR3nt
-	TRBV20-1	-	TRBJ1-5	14	CSARGPQGNQPQHF	TGCAGTGCTAGAGGACCCCAGGGCAATCAGCCCCAGCATTTT
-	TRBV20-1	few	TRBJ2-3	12	CSAPLYTDTQYF	TGCAGTGCTCCCCTATACACAGATACGCAGTATTTT
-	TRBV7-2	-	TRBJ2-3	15	CASSNRQAPTDTQYF	TGTGCCAGCAGCAATCGGCAAGCACCCACAGATACGCAGTATTTT
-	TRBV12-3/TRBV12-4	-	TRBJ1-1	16	CASRPGGRIMNTEAFF	TGTGCCAGCAGACCCGGGGGACGGATCATGAACACTGAAGCTTTCTTT
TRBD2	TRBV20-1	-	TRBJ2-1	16	CSAPRGGSGVGNEQFF	TGCAGTGCTCCCCGAGGAGGGAGCGGGGTCGGAAATGAGCAGTTCTTC
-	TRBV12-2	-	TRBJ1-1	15	CASRGRIRCYTEAFF	TGTGCAAGTCGCGGTAGAATCAGGTGCTACACTGAAGCTTTCTTT
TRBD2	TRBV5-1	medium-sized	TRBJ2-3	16	CASSSFSLAATDTQYF	TGCGCCAGCAGCAGCTTCTCACTAGCGGCGACAGATACGCAGTATTTT
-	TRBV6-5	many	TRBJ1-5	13	CASSYGRDQPQHF	TGTGCCAGCAGTTACGGGAGGGATCAGCCCCAGCATTTT
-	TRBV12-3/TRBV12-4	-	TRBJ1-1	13	CASSLQGYTEAFF	TGTGCCAGCAGTTTACAAGGCTACACTGAAGCTTTCTTT
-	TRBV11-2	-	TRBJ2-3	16	CASSPLSPLITDTQYF	TGTGCCAGCAGCCCCCTCTCCCCGTTAATCACAGATACGCAGTATTTT
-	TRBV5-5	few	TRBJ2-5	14	CASSLEWVPETQYF	TGTGCCAGCAGCTTGGAGTGGGTCCCAGAGACCCAGTACTTC
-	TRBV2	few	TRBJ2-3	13	CASSGTGTDTQYF	TGTGCCAGCAGTGGGACAGGCACAGATACGCAGTATTTT
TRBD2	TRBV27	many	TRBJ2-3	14	CASARREGTDTQYF	TGTGCCAGCGCCAGACGGGAGGGGACAGATACGCAGTATTTT
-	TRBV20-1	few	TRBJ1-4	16	CSARDGAGASREKLFF	TGCAGTGCTAGAGATGGAGCCGGGGCATCGCGTGAAAAACTGTTTTTT
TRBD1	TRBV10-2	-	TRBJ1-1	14	CASRANRGETEAFF	TGCGCCAGCAGGGCCAACAGGGGCGAAACTGAAGCTTTCTTT
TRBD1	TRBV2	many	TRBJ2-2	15	CASRPETGINGELFF	TGTGCCAGCAGACCTGAGACAGGGATAAACGGGGAGCTGTTTTTT
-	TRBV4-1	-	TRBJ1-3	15	CARSPIGQVGNTIYF	TGCGCCAGAAGCCCTATAGGGCAGGTTGGAAACACCATATATTTT
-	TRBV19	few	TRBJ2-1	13	CASRGRSYNEQFF	TGTGCCAGTAGGGGGCGATCCTACAATGAGCAGTTCTTC
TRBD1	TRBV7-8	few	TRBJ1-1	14	CASSVQGGSTEAFF	TGTGCCAGCAGCGTACAGGGGGGCTCCACTGAAGCTTTCTTT
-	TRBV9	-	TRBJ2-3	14	CASSVVVWPDTQYF	TGTGCCAGCAGCGTAGTCGTTTGGCCAGATACGCAGTATTTT
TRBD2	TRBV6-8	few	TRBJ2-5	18	CASSYLSGTAGSDGTQYF	TGTGCCAGCAGTTACCTAAGCGGGACGGCTGGATCGGACGGGACCCAGTACTTC
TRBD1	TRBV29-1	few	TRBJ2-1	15	CSVAQGRGVRNEQFF	TGCAGCGTTGCACAGGGGCGCGGCGTACGCAATGAGCAGTTCTTC
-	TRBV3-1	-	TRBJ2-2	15	CASSQVTSVGGELFF	TGTGCCAGCAGCCAAGTAACAAGCGTGGGCGGGGAGCTGTTTTTT
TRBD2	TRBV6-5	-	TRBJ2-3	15	CASSPGGLRTDTQYF	TGTGCCAGCAGCCCGGGGGGGCTGCGCACAGATACGCAGTATTTT
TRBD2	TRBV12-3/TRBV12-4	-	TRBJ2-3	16	CASSSQTSLPTDTQYF	TGTGCCAGCAGTTCTCAGACTAGCCTACCCACAGATACGCAGTATTTT
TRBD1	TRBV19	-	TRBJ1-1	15	CASSIDQPGGTEAFF	TGTGCCAGTAGTATAGATCAACCAGGGGGCACTGAAGCTTTCTTT
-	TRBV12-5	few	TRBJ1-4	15	CASGLNPAGGEKLFF	TGTGCTAGTGGTTTGAACCCGGCGGGAGGTGAAAAACTGTTTTTT
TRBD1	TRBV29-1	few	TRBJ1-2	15	CSVEVMGQPNYGYTF	TGCAGCGTTGAAGTCATGGGACAGCCTAACTATGGCTACACCTTC
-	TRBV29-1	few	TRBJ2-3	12	CSVGSSADTQYF	TGCAGCGTTGGCTCGAGCGCAGATACGCAGTATTTT
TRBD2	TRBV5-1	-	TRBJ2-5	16	CASSPSGGAVAETQYF	TGCGCCAGCAGCCCCAGCGGGGGGGCTGTCGCGGAGACCCAGTACTTC
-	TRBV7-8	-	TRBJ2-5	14	CASKLRGQGETQYF	TGTGCCAGCAAGCTCCGCGGGCAGGGAGAGACCCAGTACTTC
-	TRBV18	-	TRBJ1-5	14	CASSRGQRNQPQHF	TGTGCCAGCTCACGGGGGCAGCGCAATCAGCCCCAGCATTTT
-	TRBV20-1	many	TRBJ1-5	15	CSAGRAELIDQPQHF	TGCAGTGCTGGACGCGCCGAGTTGATAGATCAGCCCCAGCATTTT
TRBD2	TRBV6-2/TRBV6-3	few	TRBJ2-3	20	CASRRRGGRTLPSSTDTQYF	TGTGCCAGCAGGAGGCGGGGGGGCCGAACCTTACCTTCTAGCACAGATACGCAGTATTTT
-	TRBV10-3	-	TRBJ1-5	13	CAIRPSPEQPQHF	TGTGCCATCAGGCCATCTCCGGAACAGCCCCAGCATTTT
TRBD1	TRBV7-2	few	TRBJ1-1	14	CASSFTTGGREAFF	TGTGCCAGCAGCTTCACGACAGGGGGCAGGGAAGCTTTCTTT
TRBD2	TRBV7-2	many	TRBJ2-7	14	CASSSSGGAYEQYF	TGTGCCAGCAGCTCTAGCGGGGGCGCGTACGAGCAGTACTTC
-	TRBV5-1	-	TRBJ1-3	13	CASSLDTGNTIYF	TGCGCCAGCAGCTTGGATACTGGAAACACCATATATTTT
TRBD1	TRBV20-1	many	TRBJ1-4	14	CSAPGTGFGEKLFF	TGCAGTGCCCCAGGGACAGGGTTTGGTGAAAAACTGTTTTTT
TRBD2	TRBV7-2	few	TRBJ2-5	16	CASTLEASGGAKTQYF	TGTGCCAGCACTTTAGAGGCTAGCGGGGGGGCAAAGACCCAGTACTTC
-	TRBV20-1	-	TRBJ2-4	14	CSASYRGAKNIQYF	TGCAGTGCTAGTTACAGAGGAGCCAAAAACATTCAGTACTTC
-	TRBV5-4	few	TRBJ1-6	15	CAAGLVAGSNSPLHF	TGTGCGGCGGGCCTTGTGGCGGGATCGAATTCACCCCTCCACTTT
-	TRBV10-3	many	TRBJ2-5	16	CAISPTGPGDQETQYF	TGTGCCATCAGCCCCACAGGGCCCGGCGACCAAGAGACCCAGTACTTC
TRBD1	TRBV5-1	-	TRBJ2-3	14	CASSSGQPTDTQYF	TGCGCCAGCAGCTCGGGACAGCCGACAGATACGCAGTATTTT
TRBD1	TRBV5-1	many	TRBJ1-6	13	CASSFGQGESLHF	TGCGCCAGCAGCTTTGGCCAGGGGGAGTCCCTCCACTTT
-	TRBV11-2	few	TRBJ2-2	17	CASSNEGTASNTGELFF	TGTGCCAGCAGCAACGAAGGGACGGCCTCGAACACCGGGGAGCTGTTTTTT
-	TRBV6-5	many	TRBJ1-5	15	CASSYSANNNQPQHF	TGTGCCAGCAGTTACTCGGCGAATAACAATCAGCCCCAGCATTTT
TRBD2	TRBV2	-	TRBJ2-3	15	CASTALAGGPDTQYF	TGTGCCAGCACCGCCCTAGCGGGGGGCCCAGATACGCAGTATTTT
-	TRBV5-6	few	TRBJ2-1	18	CASSSGGSGALFYNEQFF	TGTGCCAGCAGCTCAGGGGGGTCCGGGGCACTATTTTACAATGAGCAGTTCTTC
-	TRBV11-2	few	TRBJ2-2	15	CASAGGPVGTGELFF	TGTGCCAGTGCCGGGGGGCCGGTGGGAACCGGGGAGCTGTTTTTT